The 7 T cell receptor beta chains given below trace back to one sample, sequenced in a study of blood T cell repertoires in COVID-19. Clones were sequenced by immunoSEQ multiplex PCR, and TCRdb holds only the in-frame ones, with some missing. Of hundreds of thousands of clones listed, around nine tenths are singletons. Sequenced sample: peripheral blood. These receptors all stem from a man aged 18 to 29 with active or convalescent COVID-19.

The chain carries TRBV6-2 or TRBV6-3 and TRBJ1-1, with a tentative D call TRBD1 (6 bases). In germline, CDR1 is MNHEY, CDR2 SVGEGT. CDR3 length: 13 amino acids. The germline V and J ends were trimmed by 5 bases and 8 bases, with 15 bases remaining between them. The CDR3 DNA sequence: TGTGCCAGCAGTAGATCCGGACAGCACGAAGCTTTCTTT. Encoded protein: CASSRSGQHEAFF.

The V gene is TRBV2, the J gene TRBJ1-2; a weak D match, TRBD1 (5 bases). The length of the CDR3 is 14 residues. The V gene lost 8 bases and the J gene lost 4 bases, with 17 bases spanning the gap. Germline V lookup: CDR1 SNHLY, CDR2 FYNNEI. Written as DNA, the CDR3 is TGTGCCAGCTCTGACAGATTTACCGTCTATGGCTACACCTTC. Translated: CASSDRFTVYGYTF.

This chain uses TRBV3-1 (or the pseudogene TRBV3-2) with TRBJ1-3; tentatively, D is TRBD1 (6 bases). Germline V gene lookup returns CDR1 LGHDT and CDR2 YNNKEL (reference sequence). V was clipped by 3 bases and J by 4 bases, with 10 bases between them. The CDR3 loop spans 14 amino acids. In nucleotides, the CDR3 is TGTGCCAGCAGCCACAGGGGACAAGGAAACACCATATATTTT. Translated: CASSHRGQGNTIYF.

In DNA form, the CDR3 reads TGTGCCAGCAGCCGGACAGGGGGCTTTGAAAAACTGTTTTTT. Protein sequence: CASSRTGGFEKLFF. This sequence joins TRBV27 and TRBJ1-4, with TRBD1 matching 11 bases. Germline-derived CDR1 and CDR2 are MNHEY and SMNVEV (reference sequence). The CDR3 sequence is 14 residues long. V trimming: 6 bases; J trimming: 7 bases; junction bases outside the gene matches: 4.

This clone was seen only a few times. This sequence joins TRBV7-2 and TRBJ1-6, with D possibly TRBD1 on 5 matching bases. The CDR3 has 13 residues. Trimming removed 8 bases from V and 5 bases from J, with 10 bases in between. Germline V gives CDR1 SGHTA, CDR2 FQGNSA. CDR3 amino acids: CASGGGHNSPLHF. The CDR3 nucleotides are TGTGCCAGCGGGGGAGGACATAATTCACCCCTCCACTTT.

The rearrangement joins TRBV12-3 or TRBV12-4 to TRBJ1-1; D not resolved. The CDR3 is made up of 13 amino acids. Trimming cost V 1 base and J 4 bases, with 7 bases left between them. The CDR3 nucleotides read TGTGCCAGCAGTTTAGAGGAGGGCACTGAAGCTTTCTTT. Translating gives CASSLEEGTEAFF.

The chain is built from TRBV30 and TRBJ2-6; weak D call: TRBD2 (5 bases). V gave up 1 base and J gave up 1 base, with 20 bases separating them. CDR1 and CDR2 (germline): GTSNPN, SVGIG (reference sequence). The CDR3 is made up of 19 amino acids. CDR3 loop: CAWSAIGGRPRSGANVLTF. The CDR3 region has the DNA TGTGCCTGGAGTGCCATTGGAGGAAGACCGAGGTCTGGGGCCAACGTCCTGACTTTC.